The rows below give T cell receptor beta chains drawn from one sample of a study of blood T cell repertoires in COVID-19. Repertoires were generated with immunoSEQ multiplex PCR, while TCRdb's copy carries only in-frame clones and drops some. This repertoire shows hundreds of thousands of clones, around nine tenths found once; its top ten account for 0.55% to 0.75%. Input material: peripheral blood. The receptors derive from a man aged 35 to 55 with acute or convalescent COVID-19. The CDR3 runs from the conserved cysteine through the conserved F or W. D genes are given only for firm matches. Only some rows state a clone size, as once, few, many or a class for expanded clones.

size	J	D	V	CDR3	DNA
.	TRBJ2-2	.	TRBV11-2	CASSLGQLGPGELFF	TGTGCCAGCAGCTTAGGTCAGCTGGGGCCCGGGGAGCTGTTTTTT
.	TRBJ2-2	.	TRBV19	CATPGLLNTGELFF	TGTGCCACCCCGGGACTTTTGAACACCGGGGAGCTGTTTTTT
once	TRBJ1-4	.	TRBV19	CASSIGAGARDEKLFF	TGTGCCAGTAGTATAGGCGCAGGGGCGCGGGATGAAAAACTGTTTTTT
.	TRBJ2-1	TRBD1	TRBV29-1	CSVATGQGASYNEQFF	TGCAGCGTCGCTACGGGACAGGGGGCTTCCTACAATGAGCAGTTCTTC
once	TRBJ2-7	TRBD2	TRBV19	CASKRGDGGEYEQYF	TGTGCCAGTAAGCGGGGCGACGGGGGGGAGTACGAGCAGTACTTC
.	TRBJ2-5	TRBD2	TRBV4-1	CASSPGGSGGAGSEETQYF	TGCGCCAGCAGCCCTGGCGGTAGCGGGGGGGCCGGGAGCGAGGAGACCCAGTACTTC
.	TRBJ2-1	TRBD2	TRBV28	CASRGGTSRNEQFF	TGTGCCAGCAGGGGGGGGACTAGTCGGAATGAGCAGTTCTTC
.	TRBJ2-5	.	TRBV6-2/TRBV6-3	CASSSRVFEETQYF	TGTGCCAGCAGTTCCAGGGTTTTCGAAGAGACCCAGTACTTC
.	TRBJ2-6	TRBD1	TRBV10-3	CASRLGQGASGANVLTF	TGTGCCTCCCGCCTGGGACAGGGGGCTTCTGGGGCCAACGTCCTGACTTTC
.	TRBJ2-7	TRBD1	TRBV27	CASRKTGGGAYEQYF	TGTGCCAGCAGAAAGACAGGGGGAGGGGCCTACGAGCAGTACTTC
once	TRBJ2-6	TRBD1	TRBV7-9	CASSFPGQESSGANVLTF	TGTGCCAGCAGCTTTCCGGGACAGGAGAGCTCTGGGGCCAACGTCCTGACTTTC
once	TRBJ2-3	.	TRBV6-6	CASLGARGNTDTQYF	TGTGCCAGTTTGGGGGCGCGGGGGAACACAGATACGCAGTATTTT
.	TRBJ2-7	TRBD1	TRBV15	CATSARTGGPYEQYF	TGTGCCACCAGCGCCCGGACAGGGGGCCCCTACGAGCAGTACTTC
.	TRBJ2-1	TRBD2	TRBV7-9	CASSLSGSYHNEQFF	TGTGCCAGCAGCTTAAGCGGGAGCTATCACAATGAGCAGTTCTTC
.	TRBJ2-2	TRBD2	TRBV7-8	CASSPTLLAGRTGELFF	TGTGCCAGCAGCCCGACCCTCCTAGCGGGGAGAACCGGGGAGCTGTTTTTT
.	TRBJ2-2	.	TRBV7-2	CASSLPGTGELFF	TGTGCCAGCAGCTTACCGGGTACCGGGGAGCTGTTTTTT
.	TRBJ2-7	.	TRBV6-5	CASSQGGPSKEQYF	TGTGCCAGCAGTCAGGGAGGCCCTTCTAAGGAGCAGTACTTC
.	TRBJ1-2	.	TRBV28	CASSPLGSAGYGYTF	TGTGCCAGCAGTCCCCTTGGGTCTGCGGGCTATGGCTACACCTTC
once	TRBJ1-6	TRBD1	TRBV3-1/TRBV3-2	CASSLTTGRSPLHF	TGTGCCAGCAGCCTCACGACAGGGCGTTCACCCCTCCACTTT
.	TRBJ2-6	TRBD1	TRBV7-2	CAGAPGQGNSGANVLTF	TGTGCCGGCGCTCCAGGACAGGGTAACTCTGGGGCCAACGTCCTGACTTTC
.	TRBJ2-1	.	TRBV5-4	CASSLQDYNEQFF	TGTGCCAGCAGCTTACAGGATTACAATGAGCAGTTCTTC
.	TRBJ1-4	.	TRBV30	CAWSSTSNEKLFF	TGTGCCTGGAGTTCGACTTCCAATGAAAAACTGTTTTTT
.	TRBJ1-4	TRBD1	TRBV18	CASSVGTVNEKLFF	TGTGCCAGCTCAGTCGGGACAGTTAATGAAAAACTGTTTTTT
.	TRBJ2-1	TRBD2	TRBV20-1	CSASVAGGPYNEQFF	TGCAGTGCTAGTGTAGCGGGAGGCCCCTACAATGAGCAGTTCTTC
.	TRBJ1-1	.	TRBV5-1	CASSERTGYMNTEAFF	TGCGCCAGCAGCGAGCGGACGGGTTACATGAACACTGAAGCTTTCTTT
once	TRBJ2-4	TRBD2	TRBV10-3	CAISEASGRAGKNIQYF	TGTGCCATCAGTGAGGCTAGCGGGAGGGCCGGCAAAAACATTCAGTACTTC
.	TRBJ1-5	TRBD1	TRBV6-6	CASRSGTGGDQPQHF	TGTGCCAGCAGGTCCGGGACAGGGGGCGATCAGCCCCAGCATTTT
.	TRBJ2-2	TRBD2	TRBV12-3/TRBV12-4	CASSFGGAGELFF	TGTGCCAGCAGTTTCGGGGGGGCCGGGGAGCTGTTTTTT
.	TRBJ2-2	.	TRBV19	CATRRGGELFF	TGTGCCACAAGGCGGGGCGGGGAGCTGTTTTTT
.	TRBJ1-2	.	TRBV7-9	CASSPVLLTGSRGDGYTF	TGTGCCAGCAGCCCCGTATTGTTGACCGGCTCTCGGGGGGATGGCTATACCTTC
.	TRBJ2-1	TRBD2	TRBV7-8	CASSPRSRTSVSYNEQFF	TGTGCCAGCAGCCCCAGGTCTCGGACTAGCGTATCCTACAATGAGCAGTTCTTC
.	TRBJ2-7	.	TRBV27	CASSSGLVSYEQYF	TGTGCCAGCAGCTCGGGACTGGTTTCCTACGAGCAGTACTTC
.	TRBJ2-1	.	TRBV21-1	CASTGEGQAFYNEQFF	TGTGCCAGCACAGGAGAGGGACAGGCCTTTTACAATGAGCAGTTCTTC
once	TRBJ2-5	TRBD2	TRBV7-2	CASSPWEGLMIQYF	TGTGCCAGCAGCCCGTGGGAGGGGCTTATGATCCAGTACTTC
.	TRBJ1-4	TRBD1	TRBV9	CASSVGQGNEKLFF	TGTGCCAGCAGCGTCGGACAGGGCAATGAAAAACTGTTTTTT
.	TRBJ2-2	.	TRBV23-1	CASSQRVATGELFF	TGCGCCAGCAGTCAAAGAGTAGCCACCGGGGAGCTGTTTTTT
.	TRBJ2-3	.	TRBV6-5	CASSLGQYRTDTQYF	TGTGCCAGCAGTTTAGGACAGTATCGGACAGATACGCAGTATTTT
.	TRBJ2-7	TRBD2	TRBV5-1	CASSSTSGVYEQYF	TGCGCCAGCAGCTCGACTAGCGGGGTCTACGAGCAGTACTTC
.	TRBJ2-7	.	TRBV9	CASSVAIQGHEQYF	TGTGCCAGCAGCGTAGCTATACAGGGACACGAGCAGTACTTC
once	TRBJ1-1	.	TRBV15	CATSRDWTLNTEAFF	TGTGCCACCAGCAGAGATTGGACACTGAACACTGAAGCTTTCTTT
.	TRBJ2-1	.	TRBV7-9	CASSFSPSHNEQFF	TGTGCCAGCAGCTTTTCCCCTAGCCACAATGAGCAGTTCTTC
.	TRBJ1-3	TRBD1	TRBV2	CASSSGQGNTIYF	TGTGCCAGCAGTTCGGGACAGGGTAACACCATATATTTT
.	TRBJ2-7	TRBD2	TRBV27	CASSPRGGGAYEQYF	TGTGCCAGCAGTCCCCGGGGGGGAGGGGCCTACGAGCAGTACTTC
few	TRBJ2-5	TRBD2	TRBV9	CASSSGLAGGEETQYF	TGTGCCAGCAGCTCCGGACTAGCGGGGGGGGAAGAGACCCAGTACTTC
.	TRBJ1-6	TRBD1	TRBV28	CASSLSWDRVIVWSPLHF	TGTGCCAGCAGTTTATCCTGGGACAGGGTTATCGTTTGGTCACCCCTCCACTTT
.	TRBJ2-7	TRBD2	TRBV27	CASSLGLADEQYF	TGTGCCAGCAGTTTAGGACTAGCGGACGAGCAGTACTTC
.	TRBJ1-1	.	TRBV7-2	CASSLEGANTEAFF	TGTGCCAGCAGCTTAGAAGGGGCGAACACTGAAGCTTTCTTT
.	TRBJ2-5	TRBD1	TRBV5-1	CASSLSGTGQETQYF	TGCGCCAGCAGCTTGTCCGGGACAGGTCAAGAGACCCAGTACTTC
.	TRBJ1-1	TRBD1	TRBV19	CASSIIGDRPNTEAFF	TGTGCCAGTAGTATAATTGGGGACAGGCCGAACACTGAAGCTTTCTTT
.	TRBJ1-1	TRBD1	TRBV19	CASSMSGGMNTEAFF	TGTGCCAGTAGTATGTCAGGGGGCATGAACACTGAAGCTTTCTTT
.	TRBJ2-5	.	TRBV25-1	CASSQWEWTYHEETQYF	TGTGCCAGCAGTCAATGGGAATGGACTTACCATGAAGAGACCCAGTACTTC